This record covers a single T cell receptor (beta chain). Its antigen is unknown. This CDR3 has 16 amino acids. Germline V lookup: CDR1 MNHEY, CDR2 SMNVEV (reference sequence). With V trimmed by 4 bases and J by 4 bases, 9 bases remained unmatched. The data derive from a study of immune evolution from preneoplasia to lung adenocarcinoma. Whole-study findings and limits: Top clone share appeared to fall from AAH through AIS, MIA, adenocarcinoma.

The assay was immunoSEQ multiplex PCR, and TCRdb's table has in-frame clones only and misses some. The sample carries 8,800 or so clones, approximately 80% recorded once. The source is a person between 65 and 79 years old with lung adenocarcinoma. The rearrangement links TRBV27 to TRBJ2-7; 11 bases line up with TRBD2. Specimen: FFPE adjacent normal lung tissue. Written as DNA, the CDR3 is TGTGCCAGCAGTTCCCCCCGGACTAGCGGGTTTTACGAGCAGTACTTC. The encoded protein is CASSSPRTSGFYEQYF.